This paragraph reports one T cell receptor beta chain. Naive CD8 cells lacked CD45RO, underwent positive selection for CCR7 and left out terminally differentiated effector memory CD45RA+ cells. These data come from a study of shared clonotypes between healthy human individuals. The V segment lost 5 bases and the J segment 4 bases; nucleotides outside the gene matches: 8. CDR3 size: 14 residues. Germline V gene lookup returns CDR1 MDHEN and CDR2 SYDVKM. At deep level, the assay was performed. Sequencing was performed with immunoSEQ multiplex PCR; in TCRdb, only in-frame clones are kept and a portion is missing. The data contain over 2,000,000 clones, just over 90% of them seen just once; the ten biggest clones take up about 1.7%.

This TCR was recovered from a man younger than 35 in good health. Some clones in this sample may be carry-over from other donors' samples. V is TRBV28 and J is TRBJ2-7; 7 bases align to TRBD1. Material: naive CD8+ T cells from PBMCs. The CDR3 loop is CASSVTRGLYEQYF. DNA of the CDR3: TGTGCCAGCAGTGTAACTAGGGGGCTATACGAGCAGTACTTC.